This T cell receptor beta chain was retrieved from a study of T cell responses to AZD1222 COVID-19 vaccine. Study overall: The analysis combined second doses at about 4 or about 12 weeks. Study-wide results and caveats: No day 14 peak samples; only post-peak repertoires were characterized.

This clone was observed once. Its specificity is not known. V was cut by 2 bases and J by 6 bases, with 13 bases left in between. The germline V gene encodes CDR1 MNHEY and CDR2 SMNVEV (reference sequence). The CDR3 contains 15 residues. TCRdb's table, derived via immunoSEQ multiplex PCR, lists solely in-frame clones and lacks some. The sample lists about 130,000 clones, roughly 90% occurring once. V and J are TRBV27 and TRBJ2-2; D unclear. The TCR sequence derives from an adult in good health. The source material was peripheral blood, sampled on day 0 of AZD1222 vaccination. This chain's CDR3 is CASSLLRHAAGELFF. CDR3 coding DNA: TGTGCCAGCAGTTTACTCCGACATGCCGCCGGGGAGCTGTTTTTT.